Reported below is one T cell receptor (beta chain). The PCR employed 60 Vbeta primers together with 13 Jbeta primers. Generated by immunoSEQ multiplex PCR, the TCRdb table keeps only in-frame clones and is missing some. Of around 140,000 clones in the sample, more than 70% were seen once. CDR3 length equals 13 residues. The V end lost 6 bases, the J end lost 6 bases, and 14 bases lay between the germline ends. The germline V gene encodes CDR1 MNHEY and CDR2 SVGAGI. The data originate from a study of cytomegalovirus exposure and HLA in healthy donors. The TCR comes from a man aged 45 to 65 in good health and CMV-seronegative. The chain is built from TRBV6-5 and TRBJ1-1, with D tentatively TRBD1 (6 bases). The sample consisted of PBMCs. CDR3 in DNA: TGTGCCAGCAGAAAACAGGGAAAAGCTGAAGCTTTCTTT. Its protein product is CASRKQGKAEAFF.